Shown below are 15 T cell receptor beta chains from a single sample sequenced in a study of early T cells in non-severe SARS-CoV-2 infection. Each CDR3 protein is one row after TCRdb ran MiXCR on the 5' RACE reads. This table has approximately 58,000 distinct CDR3 sequences, around 10% appearing once. The specimen sequenced was whole blood. Receptors were obtained from an adult who was a healthcare worker with PCR-confirmed SARS-CoV-2 infection or an uninfected control (not recorded which).

CDR3: CASSILAGGFFWTDTQYF. The CDR3 region has the DNA TGTGCCAGCAGCATACTAGCGGGGGGCTTCTTTTGGACAGATACGCAGTATTTT. The chain couples TRBV5-4 to TRBJ2-3; 12 bases fit TRBD2. The CDR3 consists of 18 residues. The V gene end was trimmed by 4 bases and the J gene end by 3 bases; junction bases not matched to a gene: 12. CDR1 is SGHNT, CDR2 YYREEE, per germline (reference sequence).

The rearrangement joins TRBV10-3 to TRBJ1-4, with D possibly being TRBD1 (5 bases). V lost 2 bases and J lost 8, with 6 bases in between. Germline V CDR1 and CDR2: ENHRY, SYGVKD. The CDR3 is made up of 12 amino acids. CDR3 sequence (DNA): TGTGCCATCAGTGAGGGGGGGGAAAAACTGTTTTTT. The encoded protein is CAISEGGEKLFF.

The genes are TRBV10-3 and TRBJ2-5, with D tentatively TRBD1 or TRBD2 (6 bases each). V lost 3 bases and J lost 6, with 20 bases in between. Germline lookup yields CDR1 ENHRY and CDR2 SYGVKD. The CDR3 is 16 residues long. The CDR3: CAISDVGARGEKTQYF. CDR3 bases: TGTGCCATCAGTGACGTGGGGGCTAGGGGGGAAAAGACCCAGTACTTC.

The chain employs TRBV10-2 and TRBJ2-7; 7 bases fit TRBD1. From germline, CDR1 is WSHSY and CDR2 SAAADI. The junction had 10 bases not matched to a gene; V was cut back by 8 bases and J by 6 bases. The CDR3 is 13 amino acids. CDR3 loop: CASSPQGSGEQYF. The DNA of the CDR3 is TGCGCCAGCTCACCACAGGGGTCGGGCGAGCAGTACTTC.

J is TRBJ2-7 and V is TRBV4-1; 8 nucleotides match TRBD2. This CDR3 is built from 14 residues. V shed 2 bases and J 6 bases; nucleotides not matched to a gene: 6. Germline V gives CDR1 MGHRA, CDR2 YSYEKL. As DNA, the CDR3 is TGCGCCAGCAGCCAACCTCGGGGGGGCGCCGAGCAGTACTTC. Translated, it gives CASSQPRGGAEQYF.

The CDR3 is CASSPQGGVGEQYF. The DNA for the CDR3 is TGCGCCAGCAGCCCCCAGGGAGGGGTGGGCGAGCAGTACTTC. J is TRBJ2-7 and V is TRBV5-1; TRBD2 matches 7 bases. V was clipped by 4 bases and J by 6 bases; unmatched bases: 10. Germline V lookup: CDR1 SGHRS, CDR2 YFSETQ. The CDR3 is 14 amino acids. The full variable domain, in which reference TRBV5-1 and TRBJ2-7 provide the parts outside the CDR3, is KAGVTQTPRYLIKTRGQQVTLSCSPISGHRSVSWYQQTPGQGLQFLFEYFSETQRNKGNFPGRFSGRQFSNSRSEMNVSTLELGDSALYLCASSPQGGVGEQYFGPGTRLTVT.

In its sample, this clonotype was seen a few times. The V and J genes are TRBV4-2 and TRBJ1-2; D not resolved. The CDR3 runs to 12 residues. V dropped 2 bases and J dropped 7 bases, with 8 bases sitting between them. Germline CDR1 is LGHNA and CDR2 is YNFKEQ. The CDR3 spells CASSQTRFGYTF. CDR3 bases: TGTGCCAGCAGCCAAACGCGGTTTGGCTACACCTTC.

This clonotype has a count of ten or more. This chain uses TRBV9 with TRBJ1-6; 7 nucleotides align to TRBD1. Losses at the gene ends were 3 bases for V and 7 bases for J; bases not matched to a gene: 10. Germline V lookup: CDR1 SGDLS, CDR2 YYNGEE. The CDR3 length is 16 residues. CDR3 protein: CASSEAPGGGNSPLHF. CDR3 nucleotide sequence: TGTGCCAGCAGCGAGGCCCCAGGGGGGGGAAATTCACCCCTCCACTTT.

This clonotype appeared a few times. The rearrangement links TRBV9 to TRBJ1-1; weak D call: TRBD1 (5 bases). Trimming stripped 0 bases from V and 2 bases from J, with 14 bases between. CDR1 and CDR2 (germline): SGDLS, YYNGEE. The CDR3 runs to 16 residues. CDR3 sequence (DNA): TGTGCCAGCAGCGTAGGGGGGACCCAGATAAACACTGAAGCTTTCTTT. This encodes CASSVGGTQINTEAFF.

This clonotype was observed at least ten times. V gene TRBV7-9 combines with J gene TRBJ1-4; no firm D call. Germline-derived CDR1 and CDR2 are SEHNR and FQNEAQ (reference sequence). Trimming shortened V by 4 bases and J by 8 bases, and 8 bases separated the two germline ends. The CDR3 is 12 amino acids. CDR3 in DNA: TGTGCCAGCAGCTCGGGGTACGAAAAACTGTTTTTT. It yields the protein CASSSGYEKLFF.

This clonotype has at least ten counts. This sequence joins TRBV28 and TRBJ1-4; the match to TRBD1 covers 7 bases. Unmatched junction bases numbered 6, after V lost 9 bases and J lost 8 bases. Germline lookup yields CDR1 MDHEN and CDR2 SYDVKM. The CDR3 is 12 amino acids. CDR3 DNA: TGTGCCAGAACAGGGGCCGGCGAAAAACTGTTTTTT. Protein sequence: CARTGAGEKLFF.

This clonotype was seen at least ten times. The chain recombines TRBV6-4 with TRBJ2-3; the match to TRBD2 covers 10 bases. In germline, CDR1 is MRHNA, CDR2 SNTAGT. V shed 5 bases, J shed 9 bases, and the junction held 11 bases outside the gene matches. The length of the CDR3 is 15 residues. CDR3 loop: CASSKLAGAPDTQYF. CDR3 DNA sequence: TGTGCCAGCAGTAAGCTAGCGGGGGCCCCGGACACGCAGTATTTT.

V is TRBV27 and J is TRBJ1-3, with 8 bases lining up with TRBD1. Germline lookup yields CDR1 MNHEY and CDR2 SMNVEV (reference sequence). The CDR3 contains 14 residues. V trimming: 5 bases; J trimming: 8 bases; junction bases outside the gene matches: 8. CDR3 nucleotides: TGTGCCAGCAGTCAATCAGGACAGGGCTACACCATATATTTT. Protein sequence: CASSQSGQGYTIYF.

This clonotype was detected only a few times. CDR3 amino acids: CSANPGQETQYF. The CDR3 DNA reads as TGCAGTGCTAATCCGGGCCAAGAGACCCAGTACTTC. The chain combines TRBV20-1 with TRBJ2-5; D remains unclear. Per the germline V gene, CDR1 is DFQATT and CDR2 is SNEGSKA (reference sequence). Trimming removed 4 bases at V and 1 base at J, with 7 bases between. This CDR3 has 12 residues.

This clonotype has only a few counts. The chain carries TRBV7-9 and TRBJ1-4, with 8 bases identical to TRBD1. This CDR3 is 15 amino acids long. V lost 6 bases, J lost 8 bases, and 11 bases stayed unmatched. The germline V gene has CDR1 SEHNR and CDR2 FQNEAQ (reference sequence). The CDR3 here is CASSFMDREREKLFF. CDR3 nucleotide sequence: TGTGCCAGCAGTTTCATGGACAGGGAACGCGAAAAACTGTTTTTT.